The clone carrying this T cell receptor (beta chain) was detected a few times. The antigen is not known. The data are from a study of response to subunit inactivated influenza vaccine. Points from the study as a whole: That few new T cells are recruited by each seasonal influenza vaccination was the authors' suggestion.

TCRdb processed the RT-PCR reads anew with MiXCR; each CDR3 protein has one entry. The sample lists a few hundred thousand distinct CDR3 sequences, 14% occurring once. Trimming took off 0 bases at V and 1 base at J, with 13 bases between the two ends. Germline CDR1 and CDR2: DFQATT and SNEGSKA (reference sequence). The CDR3 covers 15 residues. The starting material was PBMCs from blood, obtained about 13 days after vaccination. J is TRBJ2-7 and V is TRBV20-1; D might be TRBD2 (5 bases). This TCR was sampled from a man aged 45-65 years who received an inactivated influenza vaccine. The CDR3 nucleotides read TGCAGTGCTAGAGATTACGTGACGGGATCCTACGAGCAGTACTTC. Protein product: CSARDYVTGSYEQYF.